This TCR beta chain is drawn from a study of OX40 agonist ivuxolimab in advanced cancers. Profiled with immunoSEQ multiplex PCR; TCRdb holds only in-frame clones, not every one. Of about 59,000 clones detected, 75% to 90% appear once; the ten largest clones hold around 0.35%. CDR1 is SQVTM and CDR2 is ANQGSEA in the germline V gene. V was pared by 6 bases and J by 0 bases, with 3 bases of the junction left unmatched. This CDR3 has 13 residues. Exclusion of a patient followed from autoimmune disease history or systemic immunosuppression. This clone showed up just a few times. Its antigen is unknown. Findings and caveats of the study: Relative to CD4+ cells, CD8+ T cells on average had more expanded clones.

V gene TRBV29-1 combines with J gene TRBJ2-3; 7 positions agree with TRBD1. Material: CD4+ or CD8+ T cells sorted from blood, obtained in a trial of the OX40 agonist ivuxolimab. This TCR was recovered from an adult with an advanced solid tumor such as melanoma, head and neck, liver or kidney cancer. The CDR3 loop reads CSVLTGSTDTQYF. In DNA form, the CDR3 reads TGCAGCGTCTTGACAGGGAGCACAGATACGCAGTATTTT.